Sequencing of this T cell receptor beta chain was carried out in a study of Ad26.COV2.S vaccination and SARS-CoV-2 variants. Overall study context: Within the COV1001 Ad26.COV2.S trial arm, the donor was enrolled.

Treatment indicated: some 20 received Ad26.COV2.S at low or high dose, single or two shots; about 5 received placebo; per-sample allocation not given. Collection of the samples took place on day 63 after the first injection of vaccine or placebo. An Ad26 vector expressing Wuhan-strain SARS-CoV-2 spike constituted the vaccine. Study-wide results and limits: Vaccine recipients had higher spike-specific TCR breadth than placebo recipients. Estimates derived from TCR breadth and depth analyses may have underestimated total T cell responses.

This clone was counted a few times. Its specificity is unknown. Using immunoSEQ multiplex PCR, the repertoire was profiled, and TCRdb retains in-frame clones only, with some absent. Among some 290,000 clones listed, 70% to 90% were seen once. This receptor was taken from a person aged 18-60 years who received the Ad26.COV2.S COVID-19 vaccine or a placebo. The material was peripheral blood, obtained in a trial of Ad26.COV2.S vaccine versus placebo.

The CDR3: CASSIVPAGYNEQYF. The CDR3 coding sequence is TGTGCCAGTAGTATAGTCCCAGCGGGGTACAACGAGCAGTACTTC. V usage is TRBV19 and J usage is TRBJ2-7; the match to TRBD2 covers 7 bases. Per the germline V gene, CDR1 is LNHDA and CDR2 is SQIVND (reference sequence). After removal of 1 base from V and 5 bases from J, the junction contained 8 bases not matched to a gene. The CDR3 is 15 amino acids.